The 9 T cell receptor beta chains given below trace back to one sample, sequenced in a study of blood T cells in healthy people across ages. The authors ran a second PCR of 7 to 11 cycles using a sample-barcoded 5' primer and a J-beta primer mix. Using its own MiXCR run on the 5' RACE reads, TCRdb lists one record per CDR3 protein. The sample shows some 1 million distinct CDR3 sequences, less than 50% of them seen only once. Sequenced material: blood. Receptors originate from a woman aged 55-70 years in good health.

This clonotype was seen more than once but under ten times. The chain is built from TRBV5-1 and TRBJ2-4; D call uncertain. CDR1 and CDR2 (germline): SGHRS, YFSETQ. Between the trimmed V and J ends, which lost 0 bases and 13 bases, there was a span of 20 bases. The CDR3 loop spans 15 amino acids. The CDR3 DNA sequence: TGCGCCAGCAGCTTGGGGCAGGTCACGCTTGGAGAGCAGTACTTC. This translates into CASSLGQVTLGEQYF.

The chain carries TRBV10-3 and TRBJ1-2; TRBD1 might be the D (5 bases). Germline CDR1 is ENHRY and CDR2 is SYGVKD. The CDR3 is 15 residues long. Trimming shortened V by 3 bases and J by 4 bases, and 15 bases separated the two germline ends. The CDR3 DNA reads TGTGCCATCAGTGACACGGAGGGGTTGGTCTATGGCTACACCTTC. It is translated as CAISDTEGLVYGYTF.

This clonotype was counted only a few times. The rearrangement uses TRBV29-1 and TRBJ2-1; 7 nucleotides agree with TRBD2. CDR3 length: 14 amino acids. Germline V gene sequence: CDR1 SQVTM, CDR2 ANQGSEA. Unmatched junction bases numbered 7, after V lost 3 bases and J lost 5 bases. The chain's CDR3 is CSVDWGGSNNEQFF. CDR3 nucleotides: TGCAGCGTTGATTGGGGGGGAAGTAACAATGAGCAGTTCTTC.

The V gene is TRBV29-1, the J gene TRBJ2-2; D may be TRBD1 (5 bases). V lost 4 bases, J lost 1 base, and 10 bases lay in between. Germline V gives CDR1 SQVTM, CDR2 ANQGSEA. CDR3 size: 14 residues. For the CDR3, the DNA is TGCAGCGTTGTGGGGCCAGTGAACACCGGGGAGCTGTTTTTT. This translates into CSVVGPVNTGELFF.

The chain carries TRBV20-1 and TRBJ2-3, with TRBD1 matching 10 bases. The V segment lost 3 bases and the J segment 6 bases; nucleotides outside the gene matches: 15. Germline loops: CDR1 DFQATT, CDR2 SNEGSKA (reference sequence). The CDR3 extends over 17 amino acids. The CDR3 is CSASGQGVPIYSDTQYF. The CDR3 bases are TGCAGTGCTAGTGGACAGGGGGTACCCATCTACTCGGATACGCAGTATTTT.

This clonotype was seen once. The V call is TRBV5-1, the J call TRBJ1-5; TRBD1 matches at 8 bases. The CDR3 has 15 residues. Germline V gives CDR1 SGHRS, CDR2 YFSETQ. Trimming at V came to 0 bases and at J to 9 bases, leaving 8 bases not matched to a gene. In DNA form, the CDR3 reads TGCGCCAGCAGCTTGGTGGGCGGACAGGGCCTGCCCCAGCATTTT. Translating gives CASSLVGGQGLPQHF.

This chain joins TRBV10-3 and TRBJ2-3; the match to TRBD1 covers 11 bases. The CDR3 spans 15 residues. Trimming at V came to 6 bases and at J to 4 bases, leaving 6 bases not matched to a gene. Germline V gives CDR1 ENHRY, CDR2 SYGVKD. CDR3 in DNA: TGTGCCATCAGCGCGGGACAGGGGGGTGCAGATACGCAGTATTTT. Residues: CAISAGQGGADTQYF.

The chain is built from TRBV28 and TRBJ2-5; 9 bases align to TRBD1. J lost 3 bases, V lost 5 bases, and 7 bases had no gene match. The length of the CDR3 is 15 residues. Germline CDR1 reads MDHEN; CDR2 reads SYDVKM. Here the CDR3 reads CASSNRDRDEETQYF. The CDR3 DNA reads as TGTGCCAGCAGTAACCGGGACAGGGACGAAGAGACCCAGTACTTC.

The chain carries TRBV20-1 and TRBJ2-1; 10 bases match TRBD2. The CDR3 covers 18 residues. V dropped 2 bases and J dropped 0; count of bases not matched to a gene: 10. Germline V gives CDR1 DFQATT, CDR2 SNEGSKA (reference sequence). The CDR3 region is CSARPFLGTSDSYNEQFF. CDR3 coding DNA: TGCAGTGCTAGACCCTTCCTCGGGACTAGCGACTCCTACAATGAGCAGTTCTTC.